Listed here is a single TCR beta chain. RNA transcripts served as the template for amplifying TCR beta CDR3 regions. A set of HTBI primers served as the primers for a first-round RT-PCR of the TCR CDR3. TCRdb reanalysed the multiplex PCR reads using MiXCR and keeps one entry per CDR3 protein. The sample has around 760,000 distinct CDR3 sequences, just over 35% seen once. The data belong to a study of T cells in Graves' hyperthyroidism and ophthalmopathy. Whole-study context: Peripheral blood sampling occurred at initial diagnosis, before any treatment.

Graves' hyperthyroidism showing no ophthalmopathy progression within 18 months was considered stable. For the diagnoses, clinical symptoms, serum thyroxine and TRAb, thyroid ultrasound and orbital computed tomography were used. This CDR3 contains 12 residues. The germline gives CDR1 MNHNS, CDR2 SASEGT. This chain uses TRBV6-1 with TRBJ1-2; D uncertain. This clonotype was sampled from a woman aged 40 to 50 with Graves' hyperthyroidism. What was sequenced was blood. For the CDR3, the DNA is TGTGCTGTAGAGGATGGGTATGGAGGCTACACCTTC. It yields the protein CAVEDGYGGYTF.